This TCR beta chain was recovered during a study of T-cell memory formation after mild COVID-19. TCRdb reprocessed the 5' RACE reads via MiXCR and lists one record per CDR3 protein. Seen here are around 200,000 distinct CDR3 sequences, roughly 30% observed once, and the top ten hold approximately 10%. Germline CDR1 DFQATT, CDR2 SNEGSKA (reference sequence). The V gene end was trimmed by 5 bases and the J gene end by 4 bases; junction bases not matched to a gene: 6. This CDR3 has 14 amino acids. The material sequenced was PBMCs or a T cell subset sorted from them (not recorded which). The TCR was taken from an adult woman who had mild COVID-19 (a few samples of this study predate the infection). Cell type and time point are not known. The V gene is TRBV20-1, the J gene TRBJ2-1, with 9 bases that match TRBD2. As DNA, the CDR3 is TGCAGTGCTGGTAGCGGGGGTCTTTACAATGAGCAGTTCTTC. Its translation: CSAGSGGLYNEQFF.